This TCR beta chain was observed in a study of blood T cell repertoires in COVID-19. Across the study: The origin of the acute and convalescent COVID-19 samples was the United States, Italy and Spain. Sources were T cells, B-cell-depleted T cells, or PBMCs; the material itself was cDNA or gDNA.

Original processing notes: By means of reference gene primer amplification, nucleated cell counts were estimated. The assay was immunoSEQ multiplex PCR, and TCRdb's table has in-frame clones only and misses some. D and trimming were read from the DNA, whereas the V and J calls and clone size are those reported in that table. The repertoire holds some 240,000 clones, with over 80% as singletons. Germline loops: CDR1 MNHEY, CDR2 SVGEGT. Losses at the gene ends were 0 bases for V and 4 bases for J; bases not matched to a gene: 2. The CDR3 has 15 amino acids. Seattle researchers signed up patients amid active infection and tracked them longitudinally.

This rearrangement joins TRBV6-2 or TRBV6-3 to TRBJ2-1, with TRBD1 matching over 8 bases. Input material: peripheral blood. This TCR was sampled from a woman between 65 and 79 years old with COVID-19, enrolled during active disease. The CDR3 reads CASSYSWDRYNEQFF. DNA for the CDR3: TGTGCCAGCAGTTACTCGTGGGACAGGTACAATGAGCAGTTCTTC.